The entry below gives a single T cell receptor beta chain sequence along with its context. Indicated treatment: around 19 received Ad26.COV2.S at low or high dose, single or two shots; 5 received placebo; per-sample allocation not given. Day 63 after the first injection of vaccine or placebo was the sampling time. In Boston, an adult donor aged 18-55 years took part. The V and J ends lost 2 bases and 3 bases respectively, with 10 bases between them. There are 15 residues in the CDR3. Germline values: CDR1 SGHAT, CDR2 FQNNGV. The sample originates from a study of Ad26.COV2.S vaccination and SARS-CoV-2 variants. The assay was immunoSEQ multiplex PCR, and TCRdb's table has in-frame clones only and misses some. Here the sample spans roughly 300,000 clones, 88% being singletons.

The chain joins TRBV11-2 to TRBJ1-4, with D tentatively TRBD1 (5 bases). The sequence derives from a person aged 18-60 years who received the Ad26.COV2.S COVID-19 vaccine or a placebo. This sample comprised peripheral blood, obtained in a trial of Ad26.COV2.S vaccine versus placebo. This CDR3 reads CASSLSGAANEKLFF. The CDR3 DNA reads TGTGCCAGCAGCTTATCCGGGGCGGCTAATGAAAAACTGTTTTTT.